These T cell receptor beta chains were read from a single sample in a study of cytomegalovirus exposure and HLA in healthy donors. Generated by immunoSEQ multiplex PCR, the TCRdb table keeps only in-frame clones and is missing some. Of roughly 67,000 clones listed, 78% are singletons. The specimen sequenced was PBMCs. These receptors were obtained from a middle-aged man in good health and CMV-seronegative. CDR3s include the opening cysteine and the closing phenylalanine or tryptophan. The order of the fields is V gene, J gene, D gene, clone size, CDR3 DNA, CDR3 protein. A D gene is named only where the DNA matches it firmly. The listing skips clone size in some rows; elsewhere it reads once, few, many or a size class.

v_gene: TRBV5-4; j_gene: TRBJ2-3; d_gene: TRBD2; abundance: once; CDR3nt: TGTGCCAGCAGCCCGGGGGGGCGGTTGGATACGCAGTATTTT; CDR3aa: CASSPGGRLDTQYF
v_gene: TRBV11-2; j_gene: TRBJ2-5; d_gene: TRBD1; abundance: NA; CDR3nt: TGTGCCAGCAGCCGGACAGGGGATAGAGAGACCCAGTACTTC; CDR3aa: CASSRTGDRETQYF
v_gene: TRBV29-1; j_gene: TRBJ1-5; d_gene: NA; abundance: NA; CDR3nt: TGCAGCGCCGGAGGGAATAATCAGCCCCAGCATTTT; CDR3aa: CSAGGNNQPQHF
v_gene: TRBV5-1; j_gene: TRBJ2-7; d_gene: TRBD1; abundance: NA; CDR3nt: TGCGCCAGCAGACCGGACAGGAATCGGGCCGAGCAGTACTTC; CDR3aa: CASRPDRNRAEQYF
v_gene: TRBV7-2; j_gene: TRBJ2-1; d_gene: NA; abundance: once; CDR3nt: TGTGCCAGCAGTAGATCATCGGAGAATGAGCAGTTCTTC; CDR3aa: CASSRSSENEQFF
v_gene: TRBV21-1; j_gene: TRBJ2-1; d_gene: NA; abundance: NA; CDR3nt: TGTGCCAGCAGCCCTCGTTGGAGGCAAAATGAGCAGTTCTTC; CDR3aa: CASSPRWRQNEQFF
v_gene: TRBV10-3; j_gene: TRBJ2-7; d_gene: TRBD2; abundance: NA; CDR3nt: TGTGCCATCAGTGAGCGGGGGGGCTCCTACGAGCAGTACTTC; CDR3aa: CAISERGGSYEQYF
v_gene: TRBV7-3; j_gene: TRBJ2-3; d_gene: TRBD2; abundance: NA; CDR3nt: TGTGCCAGCAGCCTGCAAAGCGGGGGAGCGGCAGATACGCAGTATTTT; CDR3aa: CASSLQSGGAADTQYF
v_gene: TRBV19; j_gene: TRBJ2-2; d_gene: TRBD1; abundance: NA; CDR3nt: TGTGCCAGTAGTGCCCAGACAGGGACAACCGGGGAGCTGTTTTTT; CDR3aa: CASSAQTGTTGELFF
v_gene: TRBV11-2; j_gene: TRBJ1-5; d_gene: TRBD1; abundance: NA; CDR3nt: TGTGCCAGCAGCCCAGGGGGAAATAGCAATCAGCCCCAGCATTTT; CDR3aa: CASSPGGNSNQPQHF
v_gene: TRBV7-2; j_gene: TRBJ2-3; d_gene: NA; abundance: NA; CDR3nt: TGTGCCAGCAGCGCCCAAGCGCCTAGTACGCAGTATTTT; CDR3aa: CASSAQAPSTQYF
v_gene: TRBV9; j_gene: TRBJ1-1; d_gene: NA; abundance: NA; CDR3nt: TGTGCCAGCAGCGTAGGAGTCTACACTGAAGCTTTCTTT; CDR3aa: CASSVGVYTEAFF
v_gene: TRBV7-9; j_gene: TRBJ2-5; d_gene: TRBD2; abundance: once; CDR3nt: TGTTCCAGCAGCTTAGAACGGACTAGCGGGCAAGAGACCCAGTACTTC; CDR3aa: CSSSLERTSGQETQYF
v_gene: TRBV28; j_gene: TRBJ1-3; d_gene: NA; abundance: NA; CDR3nt: TGTGCCAGCAGTTTCAGGACTGTTGGAAACACCATATATTTT; CDR3aa: CASSFRTVGNTIYF
v_gene: TRBV10-3; j_gene: TRBJ1-1; d_gene: NA; abundance: NA; CDR3nt: TGTGCCATCAGTGAGCCAACTGCAAAGCTAACCGAAGCTTTCTTT; CDR3aa: CAISEPTAKLTEAFF
v_gene: TRBV7-8; j_gene: TRBJ2-7; d_gene: NA; abundance: once; CDR3nt: TGTGCCAGCAGCGATCGTTTTTCAGGGGTTTACGAGCAGTACTTC; CDR3aa: CASSDRFSGVYEQYF
v_gene: TRBV15; j_gene: TRBJ2-7; d_gene: NA; abundance: NA; CDR3nt: TGTGCCACCAGCAGAGGAGGCAGCACCTACGAGCAGTACTTC; CDR3aa: CATSRGGSTYEQYF
v_gene: TRBV10-3; j_gene: TRBJ2-3; d_gene: NA; abundance: NA; CDR3nt: TGTGCCATCAGTGCTAACAGGGGCACAGATACGCAGTATTTT; CDR3aa: CAISANRGTDTQYF
v_gene: TRBV5-4; j_gene: TRBJ1-2; d_gene: TRBD1; abundance: NA; CDR3nt: TGTGCCAGCAGCCACAGGGGGAAATATAGACCCTATGGCTACACCTTC; CDR3aa: CASSHRGKYRPYGYTF
v_gene: TRBV5-6; j_gene: TRBJ2-7; d_gene: TRBD1; abundance: few; CDR3nt: TGTGCCAGCAGCACCGGGACAGGGGGCAACGAGCAGTACTTC; CDR3aa: CASSTGTGGNEQYF
v_gene: TRBV5-1; j_gene: TRBJ1-2; d_gene: TRBD1; abundance: NA; CDR3nt: TGCGCCAGCAAGCGGGACAGGGGAAACTATGGCTACACCTTC; CDR3aa: CASKRDRGNYGYTF
v_gene: TRBV7-9; j_gene: TRBJ1-5; d_gene: TRBD1; abundance: NA; CDR3nt: TGTGCCAGCAGCTCCTGGACAGGGCGAGGCAATCAGCCCCAGCATTTT; CDR3aa: CASSSWTGRGNQPQHF
v_gene: TRBV5-6; j_gene: TRBJ2-7; d_gene: TRBD2; abundance: once; CDR3nt: TGTGCCAGCAGCTTGGGGCTAGCGGGAGCCGAGCAGTACTTC; CDR3aa: CASSLGLAGAEQYF
v_gene: TRBV6-1; j_gene: TRBJ2-7; d_gene: TRBD2; abundance: NA; CDR3nt: TGTGCCAGCAGTGAAGGGCCCGCTAGCGGGAGTATCAACGAGCAGTACTTC; CDR3aa: CASSEGPASGSINEQYF
v_gene: TRBV7-2; j_gene: TRBJ2-1; d_gene: TRBD2; abundance: NA; CDR3nt: TGTGCCAGCAGCTCCCACTGGCGGGGGGGCATTAGTGAGCAGTTCTTC; CDR3aa: CASSSHWRGGISEQFF
v_gene: TRBV19; j_gene: TRBJ2-7; d_gene: NA; abundance: NA; CDR3nt: TGTGCCAGTAGTTCCCCTGGGCGGGAATCCTACGAGCAGTACTTC; CDR3aa: CASSSPGRESYEQYF
v_gene: TRBV19; j_gene: TRBJ2-7; d_gene: NA; abundance: NA; CDR3nt: TGTGCCAGTAGTACTCCCGAGAGGGTCGAGCAGTACTTC; CDR3aa: CASSTPERVEQYF
v_gene: TRBV27; j_gene: TRBJ1-2; d_gene: TRBD1; abundance: NA; CDR3nt: TGTGCCAGCAGTTTCGGGACAGGGGGCAACTATGGCTACACCTTC; CDR3aa: CASSFGTGGNYGYTF
v_gene: TRBV10-3; j_gene: TRBJ2-7; d_gene: TRBD2; abundance: NA; CDR3nt: TGTGCCATCAGCCGGGGACTAGCGGGATCCTACGAGCAGTACTTC; CDR3aa: CAISRGLAGSYEQYF
v_gene: TRBV28; j_gene: TRBJ2-3; d_gene: NA; abundance: NA; CDR3nt: TGTGCCAGCCGGAGCACAGATACGCAGTATTTT; CDR3aa: CASRSTDTQYF
v_gene: TRBV5-4; j_gene: TRBJ2-2; d_gene: NA; abundance: NA; CDR3nt: TGTGCCAGCAGCTTTAGTCTGGGGGCGAGGGTCGGGGAGCTGTTTTTT; CDR3aa: CASSFSLGARVGELFF
v_gene: TRBV4-1; j_gene: TRBJ2-5; d_gene: TRBD2; abundance: NA; CDR3nt: TGCGCCAGCAGTCGGACTAGCGGAAACCAAGAGACCCAGTACTTC; CDR3aa: CASSRTSGNQETQYF
v_gene: TRBV5-4; j_gene: TRBJ2-1; d_gene: NA; abundance: once; CDR3nt: TGTGCCAGCAGCTTGGCCAAAAAAGGCGGCTACAATGAGCAGTTCTTC; CDR3aa: CASSLAKKGGYNEQFF
v_gene: TRBV7-9; j_gene: TRBJ1-4; d_gene: TRBD1; abundance: few; CDR3nt: TGTGCCAGCAGCAAAAGGGCCGTACTACAGGGGGATGAAAAACTGTTTTTT; CDR3aa: CASSKRAVLQGDEKLFF
v_gene: TRBV28; j_gene: TRBJ1-5; d_gene: TRBD1; abundance: NA; CDR3nt: TGTGCCAGCAGTTCCTCAGGGGGCAAGCAGCCCCAGCATTTT; CDR3aa: CASSSSGGKQPQHF
v_gene: TRBV10-3; j_gene: TRBJ2-3; d_gene: TRBD2; abundance: NA; CDR3nt: TGTGCCATCAGTGAGACTAGCGGGAGTTTTAATACGCAGTATTTT; CDR3aa: CAISETSGSFNTQYF
v_gene: TRBV28; j_gene: TRBJ2-7; d_gene: NA; abundance: NA; CDR3nt: TGTGCCACGACAGCCGAATATCACGAGCAGTACTTC; CDR3aa: CATTAEYHEQYF
v_gene: TRBV6-5; j_gene: TRBJ2-7; d_gene: TRBD1; abundance: NA; CDR3nt: TGTGCCAGCAGGCGTCCGGGACAGGGGGTCAACGAGCAGTACTTC; CDR3aa: CASRRPGQGVNEQYF
v_gene: TRBV7-9; j_gene: TRBJ2-1; d_gene: NA; abundance: NA; CDR3nt: TGTGCCAGCAGCTTAGGCCAAGTATCGAGCGGGCAGTTCTTC; CDR3aa: CASSLGQVSSGQFF
v_gene: TRBV7-2; j_gene: TRBJ1-5; d_gene: NA; abundance: NA; CDR3nt: TGTGCCAGCAGCCCAACCGTAACAGGAAATCAGCCCCAGCATTTT; CDR3aa: CASSPTVTGNQPQHF
v_gene: TRBV23-1; j_gene: TRBJ1-1; d_gene: TRBD1; abundance: NA; CDR3nt: TGCGCCAGCAGTCAATCGTTGGGACAGGGTGACCTGAACACTGAAGCTTTCTTT; CDR3aa: CASSQSLGQGDLNTEAFF
v_gene: TRBV7-3; j_gene: TRBJ2-7; d_gene: TRBD1; abundance: NA; CDR3nt: TGTGCCAGCAGCTCGTCACAGGGGCTCGAGCAGTACTTC; CDR3aa: CASSSSQGLEQYF
v_gene: TRBV6-6; j_gene: TRBJ1-4; d_gene: NA; abundance: NA; CDR3nt: TGTGCCAGCAGTTACCTAACGGTTGGTGTTGAAAAACTGTTTTTT; CDR3aa: CASSYLTVGVEKLFF
v_gene: TRBV9; j_gene: TRBJ1-1; d_gene: NA; abundance: NA; CDR3nt: TGTGCCAGCAGCTCACAGGCGGCGGAAGCTTTCTTT; CDR3aa: CASSSQAAEAFF
v_gene: TRBV19; j_gene: TRBJ2-7; d_gene: NA; abundance: NA; CDR3nt: TGTGCCAGTAGTCTCTCGGGGGTGAAGCCATCATCGGGCGAGCAGTACTTC; CDR3aa: CASSLSGVKPSSGEQYF
v_gene: TRBV7-2; j_gene: TRBJ1-2; d_gene: NA; abundance: NA; CDR3nt: TGTGCCAGCAGCCCCGCTAGCGTTGGGCTCTATGGCTACACCTTC; CDR3aa: CASSPASVGLYGYTF
v_gene: TRBV5-4; j_gene: TRBJ2-6; d_gene: NA; abundance: NA; CDR3nt: TGTGCCAGCAGCTTGTTCGCGGGGACGTACTCCTCTGGGGCCAACGTCCTGACTTTC; CDR3aa: CASSLFAGTYSSGANVLTF
v_gene: TRBV11-3; j_gene: TRBJ2-1; d_gene: NA; abundance: NA; CDR3nt: TGTGCCAGCAGCTCTGCCGGGAGCGCCTACAATGAGCAGTTCTTC; CDR3aa: CASSSAGSAYNEQFF